The T cell receptor beta chain described here comes from a study of blood T cell repertoires in COVID-19 (dated by TCRdb to 2020 to 2021). About the study as a whole: Collaborator samples came from the United States, Italy and Spain and covered acute and convalescent phases of COVID-19. The prospective study material was composed of cDNA or gDNA derived from T cells, B-cell-depleted T cells, or PBMCs. Deeply sampled blood TCRbeta repertoires from subjects exposed to, actively infected with, or recovered from COVID-19 were included in the dataset. The repertoires were released in a freely available public database intended as a resource for research on the immune response to SARS-CoV-2. Samples came from the ongoing ImmuneRACE study (first 160 participants) plus 1,254 subjects from 6 global collaborators. A de-identified subject ID, COVID-19 status, age in years and sex were almost always included in the sample metadata. Where available, HLA class I and class II types were obtained from metadata supplied by the sample provider rather than from assay-based typing.

Taken from the germline V gene (reference sequence), the CDR1 and CDR2 loops are LNHDA and SQIVND. The CDR3 sequence holds 15 residues, the cysteine and phenylalanine included. The DNA shown is the 45-base CDR3, in frame from base 1. Cut back by 6 bases and 2 bases, the V and J ends lie 13 bases apart. General findings and caveats noted by the study authors: The amount of clinical and demographic metadata varied by source and participant and was provided uncurated.

Collaborating institutions collected whole blood in K2EDTA tubes following their own protocols. For TCRbeta analysis, collaborator samples were shipped as frozen whole blood, as isolated PBMCs, or as DNA extracted from either sample type. The sample holds one count of this clone. Its recognized antigen is unknown. It has no much larger one-base neighbor in the sample; base qualities were not kept. TCRbeta CDR3 regions were amplified from genomic DNA by means of the immunoSEQ Assay, a bias-controlled multiplex PCR. Turning to the authors' computational methods: The number of nucleated cells in each sample was estimated by amplification of reference gene primers within the assay. Sequence reads were collapsed and filtered to measure the absolute abundance of every unique TCRbeta CDR3 rearrangement. Productive Simpson clonality was computed per sample as the square root of Simpson's diversity index over productive rearrangements. In TCRdb, the immuneACCESS table is reduced to in-frame sequences with V and J assigned. These tables do not hold every clone; where another copy was compared, an unresolved V gene accounts for under half, and the others remain unexplained. Clone size and the V and J calls come from that table; the DNA yielded D and trimming. The sample yields roughly 80,000 clones; 88% were counted once. The ten largest clones capture around 5% of the sample.

The sequenced sample was peripheral blood. This TCR derives from a woman older than 75 with acute or convalescent COVID-19. This chain joins TRBV19 to TRBJ2-2; the D segment could be TRBD2, given 6 matching bases. The nucleotides are TGTGCCAGTAGCGTAGGGACTTATAACACCGGGGAGCTGTTTTTT. It codes for CASSVGTYNTGELFF.